This T cell receptor beta chain is from a study of cytomegalovirus exposure and HLA in healthy donors. V lost 3 bases to trimming and J lost 1 base; unmatched junction nucleotides: 7. This CDR3 spans 16 amino acids. Germline V gives CDR1 SGHRS, CDR2 YFSETQ. The study ran its PCR with 60 Vbeta and 13 Jbeta primers. The protocol was immunoSEQ multiplex PCR, while the TCRdb copy is restricted to in-frame clones and leaves out a portion. The table counts under 150,000 clones; 2% lies in the top ten. V is TRBV5-1 and J is TRBJ2-3; 8 nucleotides match TRBD2. The TCR sequence derives from a woman between 55 and 75 years old in good health and CMV-seronegative. Sequencing input: PBMCs. The CDR3 loop is CASSSTSGSGTDTQYF. The CDR3 nucleotides are TGCGCCAGCAGCTCTACCAGCGGGAGTGGCACAGATACGCAGTATTTT.